A single sample gave rise to the 21 T cell receptor beta chains below, sequenced in a study of metastatic and nonmetastatic thyroid tumors. Thyroid surgery took place with no prior treatment in any patient. TCRdb re-analyzed the PCR reads using MiXCR. The top ten clones hold roughly 5.5% of a sample with tens of thousands of clones, approximately 30% of them seen once. The specimen was tumor tissue. These receptors were obtained from a female donor with papillary thyroid cancer or a benign thyroid nodule (not recorded which). Some clones in this sample may be carry-over from other donors' samples.

At least ten counts were recorded for this clone. V and J are TRBV6-1 and TRBJ2-3; the D gene could be TRBD1 or TRBD2 (6 bases each). V gave up 9 bases and J gave up 0 bases, with 16 bases separating them. Germline values: CDR1 MNHNS, CDR2 SASEGT. This CDR3 spans 15 amino acids. The CDR3 region has the DNA TGTGCCAGTACCCCGACGGGGGCGAGCACAGATACGCAGTATTTT. It specifies CASTPTGASTDTQYF.

The gene calls are TRBV7-2 and TRBJ1-1; unclear D gene. This CDR3 has 14 residues. V lost 1 base and J 5 bases, leaving 11 bases between the germline ends. Germline CDR1 and CDR2: SGHTA and FQGNSA. The DNA of the CDR3 is TGTGCCAGCAGCTTAGGAGGGTTGGGGACTGAAGCTTTCTTT. The encoded protein is CASSLGGLGTEAFF.

This clone showed up many times. A much bigger clone sits one base away, suggesting this may be a read error. This CDR3 is missing its conserved last phenylalanine or tryptophan, likely due to a read error. This chain joins TRBV5-1 and TRBJ2-1, with TRBD1 matching over 9 bases. Germline V CDR1 and CDR2: SGHRS, YFSETQ. V lost 4 bases, J lost 7 bases, and 3 bases stayed unmatched. This CDR3 has 13 residues. The CDR3 here is CASSRDRANEQFL. The CDR3 region has the DNA TGCGCCAGCAGCCGGGACAGGGCGAATGAGCAGTTCCTC.

This clone was seen repeatedly, ten times or more. This chain uses TRBV27 with TRBJ2-3; D may be TRBD2 (5 bases). Germline loops: CDR1 MNHEY, CDR2 SMNVEV (reference sequence). The CDR3 extends over 16 amino acids. The V and J ends lost 4 bases and 2 bases respectively, with 16 bases between them. The CDR3 protein is CASSSFRTSHTDTQYF. CDR3 nucleotide sequence: TGTGCCAGCAGTTCCTTTAGGACTTCCCACACAGATACGCAGTATTTT.

The chain uses TRBV3-1 and TRBJ2-6; TRBD1 is a possible D gene (6 bases). In germline, CDR1 is LGHDT, CDR2 YNNKEL (reference sequence). The CDR3 has 17 amino acids. V was shortened by 2 bases and J by 2 bases, with 13 bases between the two germline ends. The CDR3 sequence: CASSQYSGATGANVLTF. The CDR3 DNA sequence: TGTGCCAGCAGCCAATATTCAGGGGCGACTGGGGCCAACGTCCTGACTTTC.

By proportion, this clone is medium-sized. The chain employs TRBV6-1 and TRBJ2-7, with D possibly being TRBD2 (5 bases). Between the trimmed V and J ends, which lost 4 bases and 1 base, there was a span of 11 bases. CDR1 and CDR2 (germline): MNHNS, SASEGT. The CDR3 length is 14 residues. The CDR3 here is CASSVRTESYEQYF. CDR3 coding DNA: TGTGCCAGCAGTGTTAGGACTGAATCCTACGAGCAGTACTTC.

J is TRBJ2-2 and V is TRBV6-1; D unresolved. CDR1 is MNHNS, CDR2 SASEGT, per germline. Trimming took 4 bases from V and 11 from J, leaving 14 bases between them. There are 13 residues in the CDR3. The CDR3 coding sequence is TGTGCCAGCAGTGGGCAGTCCACCTGTGAGCTGTTTTTT. This codes for CASSGQSTCELFF.

The V gene is TRBV5-4, the J gene TRBJ1-1; 10 bases line up with TRBD1. From germline, CDR1 is SGHNT and CDR2 YYREEE (reference sequence). V gave up 0 bases and J gave up 1 base; unmatched junction bases: 3. There are 16 residues in the CDR3. CDR3 protein: CASSLGGQGSNTEAFF. The CDR3 nucleotides read TGTGCCAGCAGCTTGGGGGGACAGGGGTCGAACACTGAAGCTTTCTTT. Combining the CDR3 with reference TRBV5-4 and TRBJ1-1 gives the whole variable domain ETGVTQSPTHLIKTRGQQVTLRCSSQSGHNTVSWYQQALGQGPQFIFQYYREEENGRGNFPPRFSGLQFPNYSSELNVNALELDDSALYLCASSLGGQGSNTEAFFGQGTRLTVV.

This clone was observed at least ten times. V is TRBV11-3 and J is TRBJ2-7; D may match TRBD1 or TRBD2 (5 bases each). V was trimmed by 4 bases and J by 0 bases, leaving 19 bases between them. CDR1 is SGHNT, CDR2 YENEEA, per germline. The CDR3 extends over 17 amino acids. The CDR3 DNA is TGTGCCAGCAGCTCACCTCCACGAGACAGCGGCTCCTACGAGCAGTACTTC. Encoded protein: CASSSPPRDSGSYEQYF.

CDR3 region: CASSEREQDTQYF. DNA of the CDR3: TGTGCCAGCAGTGAGCGGGAGCAAGATACGCAGTATTTT. The chain links TRBV6-4 to TRBJ2-3; 7 bases map to TRBD2. Germline CDR1 reads MRHNA; CDR2 reads SNTAGT. The CDR3 runs 13 residues. Trimming removed 3 bases from V and 5 bases from J; junction bases left unmatched: 2.

This clone occurred many times. The chain couples TRBV20-1 to TRBJ2-3, with TRBD2 matching 10 bases. Germline CDR1 and CDR2: DFQATT and SNEGSKA (reference sequence). This CDR3 comprises 16 residues. Trimming cost V 8 bases and J 5 bases; bases outside gene matches: 16. In DNA, the CDR3 is TGCAGTACAACTAGCGGGGTGGAAGTCAAGGGAGATACGCAGTATTTT. It translates to CSTTSGVEVKGDTQYF.

This clone has ten or more counts. The chain is built from TRBV4-1 and TRBJ2-5; D perhaps matches TRBD2 (6 bases). The CDR3 extends over 16 amino acids. V gave up 0 bases and J gave up 5 bases, with 16 bases separating them. CDR1 is MGHRA and CDR2 is YSYEKL in the germline V gene. CDR3 sequence (DNA): TGCGCCAGCAGCCAAGATTGGGCTAGCGATCATGAGACCCAGTACTTC. Amino acids: CASSQDWASDHETQYF.

The CDR3 DNA reads as TGTGCCAGCAGCTTGCAGGAGACCGGGACCCCCTATAATTGGTCACCCCTCCACTTT. It translates to CASSLQETGTPYNWSPLHF. The J gene is TRBJ1-6, the V gene TRBV11-2, with a tentative D call TRBD1 (5 bases). Germline V gene sequence: CDR1 SGHAT, CDR2 FQNNGV. Trimming took off 3 bases at V and 10 bases at J, with 28 bases between the two ends. This CDR3 is built from 19 residues.

In this sample, this clone turned up once. The rearrangement joins TRBV5-1 to TRBJ2-7; 9 nucleotides match TRBD1. Germline V gene lookup returns CDR1 SGHRS and CDR2 YFSETQ. The CDR3 consists of 15 residues. The V segment lost 3 bases and the J segment 3 bases; nucleotides outside the gene matches: 7. CDR3 DNA sequence: TGCGCCAGCAGCTGGGGTCCGGGACAGGGCTACGAGCAGTACTTC. Protein product: CASSWGPGQGYEQYF.

Concerning this clone: At one boundary the junction diverges from the germline segment, which might be a read error. Here the CDR3 DNA reads TGTGCCAGCAGTCAGCGGGGTAGCTCCTACGAGCATTACTTC. Translated: CASSQRGSSYEHYF. V usage is TRBV12-3 or TRBV12-4 and J usage is TRBJ2-7, with 7 bases lining up with TRBD2. The CDR3 consists of 14 residues.

Remarks on this clone: The junction does not match germline at one end; this may be a read error. V and J are TRBV7-9 and TRBJ2-5; TRBD1 matches 9 bases. This CDR3 contains 14 residues. Per germline, CDR1 SEHNR and CDR2 FQNEAQ (reference sequence). The CDR3 reads CVSSHRGQAETQYF. For the CDR3, the DNA is TGTGTCAGCAGCCACAGGGGGCAGGCGGAGACCCAGTACTTC.

The chain is built from TRBV5-1 and TRBJ1-1; a possible D gene is TRBD1 (6 bases). V lost 4 bases and J 4 bases, leaving 32 bases between the germline ends. Germline V gene sequence: CDR1 SGHRS, CDR2 YFSETQ. The CDR3 runs 20 residues. The chain's CDR3 is CASSPPVGRGGVGGSTEAFF. CDR3 nucleotide sequence: TGCGCCAGCAGCCCCCCCGTAGGCAGGGGAGGTGTGGGAGGTAGCACTGAAGCTTTCTTT. Full variable domain (remainder filled in from reference TRBV5-1 and TRBJ1-1): KAGVTQTPRYLIKTRGQQVTLSCSPISGHRSVSWYQQTPGQGLQFLFEYFSETQRNKGNFPGRFSGRQFSNSRSEMNVSTLELGDSALYLCASSPPVGRGGVGGSTEAFFGQGTRLTVV.

The chain combines TRBV6-1 with TRBJ2-7; 7 nucleotides align to TRBD2. This CDR3 spans 14 amino acids. Germline-derived CDR1 and CDR2 are MNHNS and SASEGT. V shed 6 bases, J shed 5 bases, and the junction held 10 bases outside the gene matches. The CDR3 nucleotides are TGTGCCAGCAGCCCCGGGGGGACGCAGAACGAGCAGTACTTC. Its translation is CASSPGGTQNEQYF.

This clone was found a few times. The V call is TRBV11-2, the J call TRBJ2-1, with 8 bases fitting TRBD1. The germline V gene encodes CDR1 SGHAT and CDR2 FQNNGV. The CDR3 extends over 15 amino acids. The V and J ends lost 7 bases and 7 bases, in that order; junction bases with no gene match: 12. The CDR3 DNA reads as TGTGCCAGCATCCCTACTGCTGGACAGGGAAATGAGCAGTTCTTC. It codes for CASIPTAGQGNEQFF.

The V gene is TRBV12-3 or TRBV12-4, the J gene TRBJ2-7; no clear D gene. This CDR3 is built from 13 residues. Trimming took off 3 bases at V and 7 bases at J, with 13 bases between the two ends. The CDR3 spells CASSFLSMGEQYF. The CDR3, as DNA: TGTGCCAGCAGTTTTCTTAGCATGGGAGAGCAGTACTTC.

V usage is TRBV5-1 and J usage is TRBJ2-3; the D gene is possibly TRBD2 (5 bases). Germline CDR1 reads SGHRS; CDR2 reads YFSETQ. V was trimmed by 1 base and J by 2 bases, leaving 11 bases between them. CDR3 length: 15 amino acids. CDR3 loop: CASSLSSGLTDTQYF. For the CDR3, the DNA is TGCGCCAGCAGCTTGTCCAGCGGACTCACAGATACGCAGTATTTT. Drawing the rest from reference TRBV5-1 and TRBJ2-3, the complete variable domain is KAGVTQTPRYLIKTRGQQVTLSCSPISGHRSVSWYQQTPGQGLQFLFEYFSETQRNKGNFPGRFSGRQFSNSRSEMNVSTLELGDSALYLCASSLSSGLTDTQYFGPGTRLTVL.